This TCR beta chain was found in a study of long-term antiretroviral therapy in people with HIV (dated by TCRdb to the early 2020s). Regarding the complete study: Collection of the earliest samples took place about a decade ahead of the 2015 WHO recommendation for immediate ART, at a time when ART was typically delayed until CD4 counts fell. This retrospective serial study examined whether starting ART and sustained HIV suppression were associated with changes in the composition and diversity of the TRB repertoire in peripheral blood. A total of about 200 cryopreserved PBMC samples were contributed to the cohort by 30 adults with confirmed HIV infection, with samples collected serially over a mean of roughly six years (range 1-12). About 35% of the 30 participants with HIV were female. No cross-contamination during QIAcube processing was seen in test extractions of a monoclonal T-cell line run alongside approximately 36 polyclonal samples.

About this clone: Its antigen is currently not known. The input lacks base qualities; no much larger clone sits a single base away.

The paper's findings and limits, for the study overall: Unsorted PBMC were profiled instead of sorted CD4+ and CD8+ T cells because pre-ART samples had limited cell numbers. No data were available on ART adherence, viral resistance or therapy changes, limiting inferences about post-ART repertoire changes. Because PBMC availability was limited, only the TCR beta chain was sequenced, with no alpha chain pairing. Narrower CDR3 length ranges were observed in HIV repertoires than in controls, and an antigen-experienced repertoire with only a slight naive shift after ART was suggested by the network structure. ART initiation was associated with a significant increase in TRB diversity, but diversity stayed significantly below transplant donor controls even after long-term ART. The samples span the years 2004 to 2017, and the ART regimens used may be less effective than current regimens. Expanded TRB clones identified before ART initiation dominated the repertoire at all time points, although this dominance fluctuated and declined in many PLHIV after ART.

The immunoSEQ hsTCRB v3.0 assay was used at survey level resolution to sequence the TRB variable region. A depth of roughly 40,000-55,000 T-cell genomes per sample was targeted for TRB sequencing. Pooled TRB libraries were sequenced on an Illumina MiSeq with a v3 150-cycle kit. Concerning the study's data processing: Analysis of repertoires was carried out in R inside a reproducible Nextflow workflow spanning QC, data transformation and analysis. Custom analyses were implemented in LymphoSeq2, an R package for AIRR-Seq data exploration. A few samples that yielded fewer than 5000 total TRB sequences were excluded, so that more than 150 HIV repertoires were analyzed. Among the approximately 180 HIV repertoires that were kept, some 60 were collected before ART initiation and more than 120 were collected after ART initiation. Repertoires were downsampled to 5000 TRB nucleotide sequences, and summary statistics were averaged over 100 downsampling iterations. The analysis kept only TRB sequences whose CDR3 regions were at least seven amino acids long. Two measures captured diversity: a Shannon entropy-derived clonality score and the Gini coefficient. In the repertoire networks, any two of the top 5000 CDR3 amino acid sequences were linked whenever the two sequences differed by an edit distance of one. For TRB CDR3 amino acid sequences, antigen specificity groups and MHC restriction were predicted with GLIPH2. CDR3 amino acid sequences were matched against VDJdb and McPAS-TCR to flag known CMV, EBV, HIV or tissue antigen associations. Pre-ART, post-ART and control groups were compared with Wilcoxon signed-rank tests and Holm-Bonferroni correction. TCRdb holds this immuneACCESS table with in-frame rearrangements only. Some clones are missing; in checked studies, unresolved V genes explain under half, and the rest has no known cause. The V and J calls and clone size were taken over from that table, and D and trimming were inferred from the DNA. This sample gives fewer than 25,000 clones in total; around 95% of them show up just once. Of the sample, 2.2% falls within the top ten clones.

As encoded in the germline V gene (reference sequence), CDR1 is SGHNT while CDR2 is YYREEE. There are 14 amino acids in the CDR3, from cysteine to phenylalanine inclusive. The DNA shown is the 42-base CDR3, in frame from base 1. V is trimmed back by 5 bases and J by 7 bases, and the junction contains 6 bases that no gene match accounts for. Inclusion was restricted to participants for whom at least one PBMC sample before ART initiation and at least two post-ART samples were available. Treatment was received in the United States of America by all participants with HIV. Before DNA extraction, cryopreserved samples of 1-10 million PBMC were thawed and then washed. At the time of the earliest PBMC sample, participants with HIV were aged between about 20 and 55 years. Each participant contributed PBMC samples from 1-4 timepoints before ART initiation and 2-8 timepoints after ART initiation, with a median of 7 samples. Serial HIV viral load, CD4+ T-cell count, ART history and demographic data were obtained for every participant. A Qiagen kit on a QIAcube was used to extract genomic DNA from unsorted PBMC, with samples processed in batches of 12.

The chain employs TRBV5-4 and TRBJ1-4; 9 nucleotides in the junction match TRBD1. This specimen consisted of unsorted PBMCs, obtained 4.8 to 5 years after starting antiretroviral therapy. The sequence was collected from a woman aged 45-65 years with HIV. CDR3 protein: CASSTGQGGEKLFF. The sequenced DNA is TGTGCCAGCAGTACGGGACAGGGTGGTGAAAAACTGTTTTTT.